This TCR beta chain was identified in a study of T-cell reconstitution after alpha-beta-depleted transplantation in children. The CDR3 extends over 14 amino acids. The library targeted TCRbeta and was prepared with unique molecular identifiers. Each CDR3 protein gets one entry after TCRdb re-called the PCR reads with MiXCR. The sample yields about 540,000 distinct CDR3 sequences, approximately 20% seen once. This clonotype turned up a few times. This chain links TRBV21-1 with TRBJ2-5; the table gives TRBD1 as D, unverified against the DNA. TRBV21-1 is tagged as a pseudogene. The sequencing used PBMCs from the stem cell graft donor, collected from the stem cell graft. This receptor was obtained from a human donor who donated a stem cell graft to a child with acute lymphoblastic leukemia. The CDR3 DNA is TGTGCCAGCAGCATACAGGACCTGCGGAAGACCCAGTACTTC. This codes for CASSIQDLRKTQYF.